This T cell receptor (beta chain) is from a study of early T cells in non-severe SARS-CoV-2 infection. Turning to the study itself: Unpaired chains resulted from sequencing bulk RNA of unsorted whole blood.

Unique molecular identifiers (one per individual cDNA molecule) were attached. TCRdb ran MiXCR on the 5' RACE reads and lists one entry per CDR3 protein. The table records about 64,000 distinct CDR3 sequences, around 11% of them present only once. A remark on this clonotype: As yet, its antigen is unknown.

Findings and caveats of the study: The VDJdb matching leaned toward anti-spike CD8 responses and overlooked private and CD4 specificities.

V lost 3 bases and J lost 10, with 15 bases in between. The CDR3 spans 13 residues. The receptor was derived from an adult who was a healthcare worker with PCR-confirmed SARS-CoV-2 infection or an uninfected control (not recorded which). Sequencing was performed on whole blood, taken at baseline. The gene calls are TRBV12-3 or TRBV12-4 and TRBJ1-2; the D is unclear. The CDR3 nucleotides are TGTGCCAGCAGTTTCGCCACCCGGGCAGACTACACCTTC. This gives the protein CASSFATRADYTF.